This T cell receptor beta chain is from a study of T cell responses to AZD1222 COVID-19 vaccine. General study findings and limits: Targets within unmutated variant regions were reportedly found for nearly half of spike-specific TCRs. The donor group comprised mostly white British people and more females; the analysis possibly underestimated clonal diversity.

Clones were sequenced by immunoSEQ multiplex PCR, and TCRdb holds only the in-frame ones, with some missing. The sample has approximately 170,000 clones; approximately 90% are singletons. The CDR3 is made up of 13 amino acids. Trimming removed 4 bases from V and 7 bases from J, with 13 bases in between. In germline, CDR1 is GTSNPN, CDR2 SVGIG (reference sequence). As to this clone: Antigen specificity is unknown.

The sequence derives from an adult in good health. This material consisted of peripheral blood, taken on day 0 of AZD1222 vaccination. V usage is TRBV30 and J usage is TRBJ1-4; D unresolved. CDR3 coding DNA: TGTGCCTGGACCCGGGGTCCCCTTGAAAAACTGTTTTTT. Residues: CAWTRGPLEKLFF.